This T cell receptor (beta chain) stems from a study of blood T cell repertoires in COVID-19. Study-wide background: Samples of COVID-19 (acute and convalescent) were obtained from the United States, Italy and Spain. PBMCs, B-cell-depleted T cells, or T cells were the source of the cDNA or gDNA that made up the material.

Original handling: Amplified reference gene primers provided the basis for estimating nucleated cell counts. The method was immunoSEQ multiplex PCR; TCRdb's version includes in-frame clones alone and lacks a portion of them. V, J and clone size were drawn from that table, and D and trimming were deduced from the DNA. The data contain some 70,000 clones, around 87% of them singletons. Trimming at V came to 7 bases and at J to 2 bases, leaving 7 bases not matched to a gene. Germline CDR1 SNHLY, CDR2 FYNNEI. The CDR3 totals 15 residues. The chain couples TRBV2 to TRBJ2-3, with 9 bases aligning to TRBD2. Sequenced: peripheral blood. The sequence was obtained from a man between 45 and 60 years old with active COVID-19. In DNA, the CDR3 is TGTGCCAGCACGAAGACTAGCGGAGACACAGATACGCAGTATTTT. It yields the protein CASTKTSGDTDTQYF.